Listed below are T cell receptor beta chains from one sample, sequenced in a study of shared clonotypes between healthy human individuals. The method was immunoSEQ multiplex PCR; TCRdb's version includes in-frame clones alone and lacks a portion of them. The repertoire holds some 690,000 clones, roughly 88% seen once, with approximately 35% in the top ten. What was sequenced was memory CD8+ T cells from PBMCs. The origin of the receptors is a man aged 18 to 30 in good health. Some clones in this sample may be carry-over from other donors' samples. Both conserved end residues are part of each CDR3. The D gene is left open where the match is weak. Not every row has a clone size; where given, it reads once, few, many or a size class.

D gene,clone size,J gene,V gene,CDR3 protein,CDR3 DNA
.,few,TRBJ1-2,TRBV19,CASSIDLETDYGYTF,TGTGCCAGTAGTATAGATCTGGAGACAGACTATGGCTACACCTTC
.,.,TRBJ1-1,TRBV4-1,CASSQDRSQGLTEAFF,TGCGCCAGCAGCCAAGATCGAAGCCAGGGGCTCACTGAAGCTTTCTTT
.,.,TRBJ1-1,TRBV7-9,CASSLGGQPEAFF,TGTGCCAGCAGCTTAGGGGGACAACCTGAAGCTTTCTTT
TRBD2,.,TRBJ2-1,TRBV5-6,CASSLGSGRLNEQFF,TGTGCCAGCAGCTTGGGTAGCGGGAGATTGAATGAGCAGTTCTTC
.,.,TRBJ2-7,TRBV27,CASSLSWRNEQYF,TGTGCCAGCAGTTTATCGTGGCGAAACGAGCAGTACTTC
TRBD1,.,TRBJ1-1,TRBV10-1,CASSRNRGLNTEAFF,TGCGCCAGCAGTCGTAACAGGGGTCTGAACACTGAAGCTTTCTTT
.,few,TRBJ1-1,TRBV7-9,CASSSDAPLPEAFF,TGTGCCAGCAGCTCCGACGCCCCTCTTCCTGAAGCTTTCTTT
.,.,TRBJ2-7,TRBV4-1,CASSPSTGRSGYEQYF,TGCGCCAGCAGCCCCTCGACGGGGAGGAGTGGCTACGAGCAGTACTTC
TRBD1,.,TRBJ1-3,TRBV4-1,CASSQTQGNTIYF,TGCGCCAGCAGCCAAACACAGGGGAACACCATATATTTT
.,.,TRBJ2-7,TRBV27,CASSFGLALTYEQYF,TGTGCCAGCAGTTTTGGCCTAGCACTAACTTACGAGCAGTACTTC
.,.,TRBJ2-4,TRBV19,CASSMGRLAKNIQYF,TGTGCCAGTAGTATGGGGCGGCTAGCCAAAAACATTCAGTACTTC
.,.,TRBJ2-3,TRBV11-2,CASSHPGLATDTQYF,TGTGCCAGCAGCCATCCCGGACTTGCCACAGATACGCAGTATTTT
.,.,TRBJ2-1,TRBV11-2,CASSLVLGTMIEQFF,TGTGCCAGCAGCTTAGTTTTGGGGACGATGATCGAGCAGTTCTTC
TRBD1,.,TRBJ2-3,TRBV2,CASSDTGTGESTDTQYF,TGTGCCAGCAGTGACACCGGGACAGGGGAATCCACAGATACGCAGTATTTT
TRBD2,.,TRBJ2-5,TRBV27,CASSLLGLAGGPEGETQYF,TGTGCCAGCAGTTTATTAGGACTAGCGGGAGGGCCGGAAGGTGAGACCCAGTACTTC
.,.,TRBJ2-7,TRBV19,CASSSYGATYEQYF,TGTGCCAGTAGTTCATACGGGGCGACCTACGAGCAGTACTTC
.,.,TRBJ2-7,TRBV19,CASVGSSAYEQYF,TGTGCCAGTGTTGGGTCCTCCGCCTACGAGCAGTACTTC
.,once,TRBJ2-7,TRBV5-4,CASSYGIPGEQYF,TGTGCCAGCAGCTACGGGATCCCGGGCGAGCAGTACTTC
.,.,TRBJ1-2,TRBV18,CASSPGGLAFYGYTF,TGTGCCAGCTCACCTGGGGGGCTCGCCTTCTATGGCTACACCTTC
.,.,TRBJ2-3,TRBV30,CAWSHRETDTQYF,TGTGCCTGGAGTCACAGGGAAACAGATACGCAGTATTTT
TRBD1,.,TRBJ1-1,TRBV10-1,CASSASRQGLNTEAFF,TGCGCCAGCAGCGCCTCCCGACAGGGTTTGAACACTGAAGCTTTCTTT
TRBD2,.,TRBJ2-1,TRBV9,CASSVGGTSYEQFF,TGTGCCAGCAGCGTAGGGGGGACTAGCTATGAGCAGTTCTTC
.,.,TRBJ2-7,TRBV6-1,CASSEESGLSYEQYF,TGTGCCAGCAGTGAAGAGAGCGGGCTCTCCTACGAGCAGTACTTC
.,few,TRBJ2-7,TRBV27,CASSLSASYEQYF,TGTGCCAGCAGTTTATCGGCCAGCTACGAGCAGTACTTC
.,once,TRBJ2-1,TRBV5-6,CASSLGATLGNEQFF,TGTGCCAGCAGCTTGGGGGCCACCTTGGGGAATGAGCAGTTCTTC
TRBD1,.,TRBJ1-6,TRBV27,CASAWTGRNSPLHF,TGTGCCAGCGCTTGGACAGGGCGGAATTCACCCCTCCACTTT
TRBD1,.,TRBJ2-7,TRBV19,CASSISAGGIYEQYF,TGTGCCAGTAGTATATCTGCAGGGGGCATCTACGAGCAGTACTTC
.,.,TRBJ2-7,TRBV7-2,CASSYRSSYEQYF,TGTGCCAGCAGCTATCGGAGTTCCTACGAGCAGTACTTC
TRBD1,.,TRBJ2-2,TRBV5-1,CASSPVGGLKAGELFF,TGCGCCAGCAGCCCTGTAGGGGGCCTAAAGGCCGGGGAGCTGTTTTTT
.,.,TRBJ2-1,TRBV6-1,CASSALEGRAFYYNEQFF,TGTGCCAGCAGTGCCCTCGAGGGCAGGGCTTTTTACTACAATGAGCAGTTCTTC
TRBD1,.,TRBJ1-4,TRBV27,CASSNTGGFNEKLFF,TGTGCCAGCAGTAACACAGGGGGATTTAATGAAAAACTGTTTTTT
TRBD1,once,TRBJ2-7,TRBV7-6,CASSSPGTDRGEQYF,TGTGCCAGCAGCTCACCGGGGACAGACCGGGGCGAGCAGTACTTC
.,.,TRBJ2-7,TRBV5-1,CASRHGSEQYF,TGCGCCAGCAGACATGGAAGCGAGCAGTACTTC
.,.,TRBJ2-7,TRBV4-1,CASSQIQEYEQYF,TGCGCCAGCAGCCAGATACAGGAATACGAGCAGTACTTC
.,.,TRBJ2-7,TRBV29-1,CSVVDGYEQYF,TGCAGCGTGGTGGACGGCTACGAGCAGTACTTC
TRBD2,.,TRBJ2-7,TRBV5-4,CASRPGLAGGIYEQYF,TGTGCCAGCAGGCCAGGACTAGCGGGAGGGATCTACGAGCAGTACTTC
.,.,TRBJ2-7,TRBV21-1,CASSNSWGRDYEQYF,TGTGCCAGCAGCAATTCTTGGGGCAGGGACTACGAGCAGTACTTC
.,.,TRBJ1-1,TRBV25-1,CASSVAWNTEAFF,TGTGCCAGCAGTGTGGCGTGGAACACTGAAGCTTTCTTT
.,.,TRBJ2-7,TRBV5-5,CASSMDTAYEQYF,TGTGCCAGCAGCATGGACACTGCCTACGAGCAGTACTTC
TRBD1,.,TRBJ1-1,TRBV6-1,CASSETGRNTEAFF,TGTGCCAGCAGTGAGACAGGGAGGAACACTGAAGCTTTCTTT
.,.,TRBJ1-2,TRBV7-8,CASSLGLDGYTF,TGTGCCAGCAGCTTAGGCTTGGATGGCTACACCTTC
.,.,TRBJ2-1,TRBV21-1,CASSKEKREGQYNEQFF,TGTGCCAGCAGCAAAGAGAAGCGGGAGGGCCAATACAATGAGCAGTTCTTC
.,.,TRBJ1-1,TRBV29-1,CSVEGREVTEAFF,TGCAGCGTTGAGGGCAGGGAAGTCACTGAAGCTTTCTTT
.,.,TRBJ2-5,TRBV27,CASSLVAGWQETQYF,TGTGCCAGCAGTTTGGTCGCGGGTTGGCAAGAGACCCAGTACTTC
.,.,TRBJ1-2,TRBV5-6,CASSLANSRVGYTF,TGTGCCAGCAGCTTGGCCAACTCGAGGGTTGGCTACACCTTC
TRBD1,few,TRBJ1-5,TRBV5-4,CASSVQGNQPQHF,TGTGCCAGCAGCGTACAGGGGAATCAGCCCCAGCATTTT
TRBD1,.,TRBJ1-3,TRBV2,CASSGPRQGTSGNTIYF,TGTGCCAGCAGTGGACCGCGACAGGGGACCTCTGGAAACACCATATATTTT
.,.,TRBJ2-5,TRBV4-1,CASSVRMGRQETQYF,TGCGCCAGCAGCGTACGCATGGGCCGTCAAGAGACCCAGTACTTC
TRBD2,.,TRBJ2-3,TRBV14,CASSPGTSVADTQYF,TGTGCCAGCAGTCCTGGGACTAGCGTGGCAGATACGCAGTATTTT
TRBD2,.,TRBJ2-1,TRBV9,CASSAGLAEYNEQFF,TGTGCCAGCAGCGCGGGACTAGCGGAGTACAATGAGCAGTTCTTC
.,.,TRBJ1-1,TRBV11-2,CASSLDQAMNTEAFF,TGTGCCAGCAGCTTAGATCAGGCCATGAACACTGAAGCTTTCTTT
.,.,TRBJ2-1,TRBV7-9,CASSSMARLSDEQFF,TGTGCCAGCAGCTCCATGGCTAGGTTGTCGGATGAGCAGTTCTTC
.,.,TRBJ1-2,TRBV16,CASSPGPGPRSYGYTF,TGTGCCAGCAGCCCGGGTCCGGGCCCCCGGTCGTATGGCTACACCTTC
TRBD1,.,TRBJ1-2,TRBV7-9,CASSLGFAWDRESYGYTF,TGTGCCAGCAGCTTAGGATTCGCGTGGGACAGGGAATCATATGGCTACACCTTC
.,.,TRBJ2-3,TRBV15,CATSRDRDTDTQYF,TGTGCCACCAGCAGAGATCGAGACACAGATACGCAGTATTTT